The 5 T cell receptor beta chains below were found in one sample sequenced in a study of blood T cell repertoires in COVID-19. Clones were sequenced by immunoSEQ multiplex PCR, and TCRdb holds only the in-frame ones, with some missing. The sample consists of 74,000 or so clones, about 90% of them appearing once. Sequencing input: peripheral blood. These receptors were taken from a human donor in a cohort sampled during active COVID-19.

This chain uses TRBV4-1 with TRBJ2-4; tentatively, D is TRBD2 (6 bases). The CDR3 sequence is 16 residues long. The ends were cut back, 4 bases at V and 0 bases at J, with 13 bases in the middle. Germline V gene data show CDR1 as MGHRA and CDR2 as YSYEKL. As DNA, the CDR3 is TGCGCCAGCAGCCCTATAGCGGAGGAAGCCAAAAACATTCAGTACTTC. Translated: CASSPIAEEAKNIQYF.

The CDR3 DNA reads TGTGCCAGCAGCAAACCTAGCGGGGGGCCCTACGAGCAGTACTTC. It specifies CASSKPSGGPYEQYF. V gene TRBV21-1 combines with J gene TRBJ2-7; TRBD2 reflects the table's D call only, with no check against the DNA. TRBV21-1 is a recognized pseudogene. The CDR3 covers 15 residues.

This clone occurred a few times. The rearrangement links TRBV4-1 to TRBJ1-2; tentatively, D is TRBD1 (5 bases). The CDR3 spans 14 residues. Germline V gene lookup returns CDR1 MGHRA and CDR2 YSYEKL. Deletions cut 1 base from V and 8 bases from J, with 14 bases between. The CDR3 loop reads CASSQAGPVGGYTF. DNA of the CDR3: TGCGCCAGCAGCCAAGCAGGGCCCGTGGGAGGCTACACCTTC.

The chain uses TRBV4-1 and TRBJ1-5, with TRBD1 identical over 9 bases. Per germline, CDR1 MGHRA and CDR2 YSYEKL. The CDR3 is made up of 16 amino acids. V gave up 0 bases and J gave up 4 bases; unmatched junction bases: 4. Written as DNA, the CDR3 is TGCGCCAGCAGCCAAGATTGGACAGGGGAAAATCAGCCCCAGCATTTT. It yields the protein CASSQDWTGENQPQHF.

The CDR3 DNA is TGTGCCAGCAGCCGCCTACTTTCCTCCCCCGGGGAGCAGTACTTC. As protein: CASSRLLSSPGEQYF. This chain links TRBV6-5 with TRBJ2-7; no reliable D call. This CDR3 contains 15 residues. The V end lost 6 bases, the J end lost 7 bases, and 22 bases lay between the germline ends. Germline V gives CDR1 MNHEY, CDR2 SVGAGI.